The 3 T cell receptor beta chains listed next were all sequenced from one sample in a study of cytomegalovirus exposure and HLA in healthy donors. The PCR had 60 Vbeta and 13 Jbeta primers. The repertoire was sequenced with immunoSEQ multiplex PCR; TCRdb's copy has only in-frame clones and lacks some. Counted here are about 130,000 clones, around 68% occurring once; the ten biggest clones make up 3% to 4.5%. The specimen was PBMCs. The receptors originated from a man between 40 and 49 years old in good health and CMV-seropositive.

V and J are TRBV11-2 and TRBJ1-1; D is unclear. V lost 3 bases and J 1 base, leaving 6 bases between the germline ends. CDR3 length: 13 residues. CDR1 and CDR2 from the germline V gene are SGHAT and FQNNGV. CDR3 sequence reads: CASSLSENTEAFF. DNA of the CDR3: TGTGCCAGCAGCTTGAGCGAGAACACTGAAGCTTTCTTT.

J is TRBJ2-3 and V is TRBV7-2; possible D gene TRBD2, 6 bases. Germline V lookup: CDR1 SGHTA, CDR2 FQGNSA. The length of the CDR3 is 16 residues. Trimming took 1 base from V and 6 from J, leaving 17 bases between them. CDR3 coding DNA: TGTGCCAGCAGCTTAGATTGGGGACTCGGATCGGATACGCAGTATTTT. Amino acids: CASSLDWGLGSDTQYF.

This clone came up once. This chain links TRBV9 with TRBJ2-1; TRBD1 matches 7 bases. Germline-derived CDR1 and CDR2 are SGDLS and YYNGEE. CDR3 size: 13 residues. This chain's CDR3 is CATEGAGMGEQFF. For the CDR3, the DNA is TGTGCTACCGAGGGGGCAGGGATGGGTGAGCAGTTCTTC.